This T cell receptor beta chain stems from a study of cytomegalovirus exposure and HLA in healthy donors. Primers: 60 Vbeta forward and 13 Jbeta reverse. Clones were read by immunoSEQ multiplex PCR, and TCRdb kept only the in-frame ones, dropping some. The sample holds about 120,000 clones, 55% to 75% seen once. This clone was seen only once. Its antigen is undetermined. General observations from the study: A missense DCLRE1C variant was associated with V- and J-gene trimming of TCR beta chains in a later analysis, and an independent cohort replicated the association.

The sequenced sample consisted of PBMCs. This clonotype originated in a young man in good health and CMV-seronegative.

CDR3 in amino acids: CATQGFRDYGYTF. The CDR3 nucleotides are TGTGCCACCCAGGGGTTTCGTGACTATGGCTACACCTTC. This chain uses TRBV10-3 with TRBJ1-2; D perhaps matches TRBD1 (6 bases). The length of the CDR3 is 13 residues. Per germline, CDR1 ENHRY and CDR2 SYGVKD. The germline V and J ends were trimmed by 10 bases and 3 bases, with 15 bases remaining between them.